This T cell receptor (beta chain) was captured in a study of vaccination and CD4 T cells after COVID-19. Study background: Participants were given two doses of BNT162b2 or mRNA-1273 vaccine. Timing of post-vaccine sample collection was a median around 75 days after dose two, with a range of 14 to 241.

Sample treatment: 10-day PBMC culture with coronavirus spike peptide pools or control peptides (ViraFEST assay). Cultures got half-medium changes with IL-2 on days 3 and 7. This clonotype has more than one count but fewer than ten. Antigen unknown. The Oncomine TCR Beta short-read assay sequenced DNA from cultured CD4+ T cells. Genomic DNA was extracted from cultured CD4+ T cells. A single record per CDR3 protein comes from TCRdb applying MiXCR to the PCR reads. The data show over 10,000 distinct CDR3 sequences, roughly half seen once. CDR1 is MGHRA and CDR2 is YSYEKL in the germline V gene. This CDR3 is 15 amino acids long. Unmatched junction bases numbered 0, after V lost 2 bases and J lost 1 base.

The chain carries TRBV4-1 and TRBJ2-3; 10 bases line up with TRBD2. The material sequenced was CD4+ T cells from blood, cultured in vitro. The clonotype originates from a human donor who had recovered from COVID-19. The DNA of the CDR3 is TGCGCCAGCAGCCAAACTAGCGGGGGCACAGATACGCAGTATTTT. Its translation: CASSQTSGGTDTQYF.